Below, one T cell receptor (beta chain) is given with its context. It lacks a known antigen. Per-base quality was not reported, and no clone a single base away is much larger than it. This sample stems from a study of T cells in Graves' hyperthyroidism and ophthalmopathy (dated by TCRdb to about 2019). For the study in its entirety: A discovery cohort of 95 to 100 patients, roughly 45 with Graves' ophthalmopathy and fewer than 65 with stable Graves' hyperthyroidism, was used to find distinguishing TCR V-J signatures. In roughly six Graves' hyperthyroidism patients, the study also compared T-cell repertoires from thyroid tissue with T-cell repertoires from blood. The paper describes TCR Vbeta CDR3 sequencing of 135 peripheral blood samples, made up of 43 ophthalmopathy patients, around 78 hyperthyroidism patients and 17 progressor patients. The 95 to 100 discovery patients were randomly split 7:3 into training and test sets. Whether ophthalmopathy could be predicted prospectively was tested in an independent validation cohort made up of approximately 19 hyperthyroidism patients plus 17 patients who later progressed to ophthalmopathy. After sampling, hyperthyroidism patients received methimazole starting at 30 mg daily, and ophthalmopathy patients received high-dose intravenous methylprednisolone. Points the paper makes about the study in general: Ophthalmopathy was separated from stable hyperthyroidism by a 13 V-J signature model, with around 88% sensitivity and roughly 84% specificity obtained in cross-validation and 80%/75% obtained in testing. Most expanded thyroid clonotypes (frequency above 0.001) were also detected in blood, suggesting blood repertoires may reflect thyroid immune responses. In validation, progression to ophthalmopathy was predicted by the model with nearly 71% sensitivity and under 85% specificity, a median of about 6.8 months before onset. No statistical method was used to set the sample size in advance, and investigators knew the group allocation.

The TCR beta CDR3 regions were amplified from the RNA transcripts. The first round of RT-PCR for the TCR CDR3 was performed with the HTBI primer set and the Qiagen OneStep RT-PCR kit. Libraries were constructed in a second round of multiplex PCR, after which size selection and purification were performed. The libraries were sequenced on an Illumina HiSeq2000 using paired-end 100 bp reads. Per the authors' processing: SOAPnuke was used to process the raw data, throwing out any read that contained adapters or uncalled bases, had a mean Phred below 15, or lacked an exact constant-primer or identifier match. COPE v1.2.5 was used to merge the high-quality paired reads, and each unique nucleotide sequence was defined as a clonotype. MiTCR v1.1 was used to align clonotypes to the IMGT TRBV, TRBD and TRBJ reference segments. Analysis was restricted to V-J combinations with a frequency above 0.0001, which covered about 99% of repertoires. The TCS score was defined as the ratio of F50 (clonal expansion) to E x V (chaos), calculated using BLOSUM62-based TCRdist between CDR3 peptides within each V-J. Welch's t-statistics and random forest reduced fewer than 550 V-J features to under 15, which were used in a naive Bayes classifier (R e1071). Thyroid-blood repertoire similarity was quantified with the Morisita-Horn index. TCRdb trimmed the raw reads at Q25, called clones with MiXCR and kept productive beta chains. Entries that share a CDR3 protein sequence are merged under the most common genes and DNA. For this entry, the V and J calls and clone size follow TCRdb and not the study's own pipeline. The sample contains a few hundred thousand distinct CDR3 sequences, approximately 44% of them found a single time. The top ten constitute around 7.7% of the sample.

Stable Graves' hyperthyroidism was defined as no progression to ophthalmopathy during 18 months of follow-up. Hyperthyroidism patients were aged 18 to 65 years and newly diagnosed, with disease duration of less than 2 months. Exclusion was applied to patients with uncontrolled infections, other autoimmune diseases, pregnancy or lactation. Diagnoses were based on clinical symptoms, serum thyroxine and TRAb, thyroid ultrasound and orbital computed tomography. Trizol reagent was used to extract total RNA, and RNA quality was then checked on an Agilent 2100 Bioanalyzer. V sheds 4 bases and J sheds 7 bases, leaving 14 bases between their ends. The CDR3, cysteine through phenylalanine, is 14 amino acids long. Left in the record is the CDR3 DNA by itself, 42 bases read in frame from the first base. CDR1 and CDR2 were assigned from the germline V gene as SGDLS and YYNGEE.

This sequence originates from a young woman with Graves' hyperthyroidism. The chain joins TRBV9 to TRBJ1-4; no D gene can be assigned with confidence. Specimen: peripheral blood or thyroid tissue (not recorded which). The CDR3 here reads CASSSGWGSEKLFF. The DNA is TGTGCCAGCAGCTCCGGATGGGGAAGTGAAAAACTGTTTTTT.